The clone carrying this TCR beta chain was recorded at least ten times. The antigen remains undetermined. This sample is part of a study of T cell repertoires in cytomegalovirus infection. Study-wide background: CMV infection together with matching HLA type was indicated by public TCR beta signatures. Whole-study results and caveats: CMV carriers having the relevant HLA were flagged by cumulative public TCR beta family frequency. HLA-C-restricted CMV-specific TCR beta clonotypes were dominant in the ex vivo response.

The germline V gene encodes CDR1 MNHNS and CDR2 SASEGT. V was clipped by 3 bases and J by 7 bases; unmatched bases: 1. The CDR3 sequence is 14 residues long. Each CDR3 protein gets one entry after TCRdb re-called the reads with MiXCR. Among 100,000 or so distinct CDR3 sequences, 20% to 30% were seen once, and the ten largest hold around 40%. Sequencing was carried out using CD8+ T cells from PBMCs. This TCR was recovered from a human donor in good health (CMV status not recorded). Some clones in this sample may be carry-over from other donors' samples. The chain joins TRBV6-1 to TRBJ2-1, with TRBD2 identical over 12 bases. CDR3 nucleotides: TGTGCCAGCAGTGAGACTAGCGGGAGTAATGAGCAGTTCTTC. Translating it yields CASSETSGSNEQFF.